Below, 5 T cell receptor beta chains from the same sample are listed, as sequenced in a study of cytomegalovirus exposure and HLA in healthy donors. Produced via immunoSEQ multiplex PCR; TCRdb's table is partial and in-frame only. Of roughly 140,000 clones listed, 85% to 90% are singletons. The specimen sequenced was PBMCs. The receptor set was obtained from a woman aged 18-35 years in good health and CMV-seropositive.

This rearrangement joins TRBV2 to TRBJ2-7; TRBD2 matches at 8 bases. The junction had 1 base not matched to a gene; V was cut back by 6 bases and J by 0 bases. The germline gives CDR1 SNHLY, CDR2 FYNNEI. This CDR3 is built from 13 residues. The CDR3 DNA reads as TGTGCCAGCAGAGGGACTAGCTCCTACGAGCAGTACTTC. Its translation: CASRGTSSYEQYF.

The rearrangement uses TRBV5-4 and TRBJ1-1; 7 bases match TRBD1. V lost 4 bases and J lost 0; bases outside the gene matches: 6. This CDR3 contains 15 residues. From germline, CDR1 is SGHNT and CDR2 YYREEE (reference sequence). The CDR3 nucleotides are TGTGCCAGCAGCCCACGACAGGGAGTGAACACTGAAGCTTTCTTT. Residues: CASSPRQGVNTEAFF.

The gene calls are TRBV5-4 and TRBJ2-3; maybe TRBD2 (6 bases). The germline CDR1 and CDR2 sequences are SGHNT and YYREEE (reference sequence). Trimming cost V 4 bases and J 3 bases, with 9 bases left between them. This CDR3 has 13 residues. The CDR3 DNA sequence: TGTGCCAGCAGCGCGGGGTATACAGATACGCAGTATTTT. Its protein product is CASSAGYTDTQYF.

This chain joins TRBV15 and TRBJ2-3; 13 positions agree with TRBD2. V shed 3 bases, J shed 4 bases, and the junction held 4 bases outside the gene matches. The CDR3 length is 16 residues. CDR1 and CDR2 from the germline V gene are LNHNV and YYDKDF (reference sequence). The DNA of the CDR3 is TGTGCCACCAGCAGGAGGACTAGCGGGAGAGCAGATACGCAGTATTTT. Protein: CATSRRTSGRADTQYF.

V usage is TRBV5-1 and J usage is TRBJ1-1; possible D gene TRBD1, 6 bases. V shed 0 bases and J shed 2 bases, with 8 bases lying between them. The CDR3 is made up of 14 amino acids. Per germline, CDR1 SGHRS and CDR2 YFSETQ. CDR3: CASSLGTENTEAFF. The DNA of the CDR3 is TGCGCCAGCAGCTTGGGGACAGAAAACACTGAAGCTTTCTTT. Variable domain in full (rest from reference TRBV5-1 and TRBJ1-1): KAGVTQTPRYLIKTRGQQVTLSCSPISGHRSVSWYQQTPGQGLQFLFEYFSETQRNKGNFPGRFSGRQFSNSRSEMNVSTLELGDSALYLCASSLGTENTEAFFGQGTRLTVV.